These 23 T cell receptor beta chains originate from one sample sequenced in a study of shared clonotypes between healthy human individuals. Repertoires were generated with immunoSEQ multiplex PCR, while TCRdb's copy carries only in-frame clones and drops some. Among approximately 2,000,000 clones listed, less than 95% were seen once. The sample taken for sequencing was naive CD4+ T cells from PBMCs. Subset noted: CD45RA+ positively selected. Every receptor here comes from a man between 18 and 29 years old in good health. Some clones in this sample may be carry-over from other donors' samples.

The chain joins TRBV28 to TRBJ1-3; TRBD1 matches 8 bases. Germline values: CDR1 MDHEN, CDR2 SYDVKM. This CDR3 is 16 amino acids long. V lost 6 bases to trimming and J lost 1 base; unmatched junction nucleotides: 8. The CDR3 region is CASRQTGASSGNTIYF. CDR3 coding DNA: TGTGCCAGCAGACAGACAGGGGCATCGTCTGGAAACACCATATATTTT.

CDR3 region: CASSRGLNQPQHF. The CDR3 region has the DNA TGTGCCAGCAGTAGGGGTTTGAATCAGCCCCAGCATTTT. The chain couples TRBV6-5 to TRBJ1-5; D perhaps matches TRBD1 (5 bases). CDR3 length equals 13 residues. Germline CDR1 reads MNHEY; CDR2 reads SVGAGI. Deletions cut 5 bases from V and 4 bases from J, with 9 bases between.

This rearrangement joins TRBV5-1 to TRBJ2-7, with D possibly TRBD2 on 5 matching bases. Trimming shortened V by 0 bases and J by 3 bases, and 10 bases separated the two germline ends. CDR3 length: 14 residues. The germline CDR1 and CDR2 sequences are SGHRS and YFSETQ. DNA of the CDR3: TGCGCCAGCAGCTTGGGAGGGCCGCGCTACGAGCAGTACTTC. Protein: CASSLGGPRYEQYF.

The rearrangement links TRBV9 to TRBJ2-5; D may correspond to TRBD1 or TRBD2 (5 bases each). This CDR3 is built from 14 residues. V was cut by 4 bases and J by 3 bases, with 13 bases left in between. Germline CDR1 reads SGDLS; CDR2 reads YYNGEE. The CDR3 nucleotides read TGTGCCAGCAGCCGGTCGAGGGGCAAAGAGACCCAGTACTTC. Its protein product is CASSRSRGKETQYF.

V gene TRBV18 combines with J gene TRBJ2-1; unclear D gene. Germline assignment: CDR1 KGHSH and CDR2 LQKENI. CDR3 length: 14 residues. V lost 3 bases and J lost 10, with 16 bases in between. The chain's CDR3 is CASSPGKVTAEQFF. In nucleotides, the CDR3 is TGTGCCAGCTCACCGGGGAAGGTTACTGCGGAGCAGTTCTTC.

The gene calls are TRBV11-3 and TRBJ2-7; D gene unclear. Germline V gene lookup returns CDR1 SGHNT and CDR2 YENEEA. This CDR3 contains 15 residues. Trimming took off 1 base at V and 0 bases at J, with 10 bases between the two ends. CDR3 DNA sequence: TGTGCCAGCAGCTTAGCCCGACTCATCTCCTACGAGCAGTACTTC. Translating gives CASSLARLISYEQYF.

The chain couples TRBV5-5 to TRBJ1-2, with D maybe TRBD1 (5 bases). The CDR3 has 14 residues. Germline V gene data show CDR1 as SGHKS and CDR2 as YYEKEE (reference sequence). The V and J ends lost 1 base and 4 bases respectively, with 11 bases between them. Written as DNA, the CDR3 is TGTGCCAGCAGCTTGCACCAGGGTACCTATGGCTACACCTTC. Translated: CASSLHQGTYGYTF.

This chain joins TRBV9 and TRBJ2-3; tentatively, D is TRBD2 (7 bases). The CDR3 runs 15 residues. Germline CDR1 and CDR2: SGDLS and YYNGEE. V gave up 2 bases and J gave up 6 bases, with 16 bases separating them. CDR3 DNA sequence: TGTGCCAGCAGCGTTACTGCGGAGGGGGGGGATACGCAGTATTTT. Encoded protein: CASSVTAEGGDTQYF.

CDR3 sequence: CASSDFGVYQPQHF. The CDR3 coding sequence is TGTGCCAGCAGCGATTTCGGGGTTTATCAGCCCCAGCATTTT. The chain is built from TRBV7-2 and TRBJ1-5; D is unclear. CDR3 size: 14 residues. The V end lost 5 bases, the J end lost 5 bases, and 13 bases lay between the germline ends. Germline V CDR1 and CDR2: SGHTA, FQGNSA.

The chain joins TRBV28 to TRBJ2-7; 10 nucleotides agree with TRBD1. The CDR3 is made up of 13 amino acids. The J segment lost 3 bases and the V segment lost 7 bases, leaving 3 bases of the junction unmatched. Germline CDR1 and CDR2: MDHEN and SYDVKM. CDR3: CASKGQGFYEQYF. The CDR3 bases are TGTGCCAGCAAGGGACAGGGGTTCTACGAGCAGTACTTC.

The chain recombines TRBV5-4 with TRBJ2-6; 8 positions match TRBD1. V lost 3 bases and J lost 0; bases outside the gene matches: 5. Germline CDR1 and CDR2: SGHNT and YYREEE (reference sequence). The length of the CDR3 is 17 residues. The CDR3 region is CASSSGQGYSGANVLTF. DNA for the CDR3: TGTGCCAGCAGCTCCGGACAGGGATACTCTGGGGCCAACGTCCTGACTTTC.

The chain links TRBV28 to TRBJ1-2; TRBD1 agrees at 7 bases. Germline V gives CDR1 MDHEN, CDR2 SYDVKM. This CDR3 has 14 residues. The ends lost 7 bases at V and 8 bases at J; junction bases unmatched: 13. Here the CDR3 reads CASTGRQGGSGYTF. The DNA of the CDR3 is TGTGCCAGCACCGGGAGACAGGGCGGAAGCGGCTACACCTTC.

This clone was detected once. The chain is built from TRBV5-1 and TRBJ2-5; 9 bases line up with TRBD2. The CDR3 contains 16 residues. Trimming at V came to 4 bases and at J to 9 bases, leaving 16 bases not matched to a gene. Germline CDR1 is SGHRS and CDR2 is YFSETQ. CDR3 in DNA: TGCGCCAGCAGCCCGTCCAGCCGCGGGAGGGCCTCCCCCCAGTACTTC. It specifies CASSPSSRGRASPQYF.

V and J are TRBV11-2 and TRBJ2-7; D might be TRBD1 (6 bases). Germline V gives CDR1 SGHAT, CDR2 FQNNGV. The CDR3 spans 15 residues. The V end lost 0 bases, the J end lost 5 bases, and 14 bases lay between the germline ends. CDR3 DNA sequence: TGTGCCAGCAGCTTAGAGGGCAGGGGTGTTAACGAGCAGTACTTC. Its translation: CASSLEGRGVNEQYF.

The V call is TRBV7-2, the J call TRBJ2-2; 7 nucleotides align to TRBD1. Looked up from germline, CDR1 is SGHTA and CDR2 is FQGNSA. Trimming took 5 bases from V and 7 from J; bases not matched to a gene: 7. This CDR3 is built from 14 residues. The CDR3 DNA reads TGTGCCAGCAGCGTCGACAGGGCCCACGGGGAGCTGTTTTTT. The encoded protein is CASSVDRAHGELFF.

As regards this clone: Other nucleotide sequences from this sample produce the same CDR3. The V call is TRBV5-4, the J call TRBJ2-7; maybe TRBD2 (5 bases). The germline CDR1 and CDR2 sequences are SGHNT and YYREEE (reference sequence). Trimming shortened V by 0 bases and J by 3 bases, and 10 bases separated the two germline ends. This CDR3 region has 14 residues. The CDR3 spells CASSLGGSSYEQYF. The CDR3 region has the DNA TGTGCCAGCAGCTTGGGAGGGAGTAGCTACGAGCAGTACTTC.

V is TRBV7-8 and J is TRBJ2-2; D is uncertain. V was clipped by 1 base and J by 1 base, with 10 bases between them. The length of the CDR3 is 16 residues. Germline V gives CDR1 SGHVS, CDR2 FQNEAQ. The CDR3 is CASSLESALNTGELFF. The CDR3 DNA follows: TGTGCCAGCAGCTTAGAGTCGGCGTTGAACACCGGGGAGCTGTTTTTT.

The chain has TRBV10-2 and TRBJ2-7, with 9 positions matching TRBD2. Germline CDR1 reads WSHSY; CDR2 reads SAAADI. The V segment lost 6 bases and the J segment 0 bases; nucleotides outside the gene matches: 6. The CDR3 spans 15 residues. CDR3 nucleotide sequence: TGCGCCAGCAGACCGACTAGCGGTAGCTCCTACGAGCAGTACTTC. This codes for CASRPTSGSSYEQYF.

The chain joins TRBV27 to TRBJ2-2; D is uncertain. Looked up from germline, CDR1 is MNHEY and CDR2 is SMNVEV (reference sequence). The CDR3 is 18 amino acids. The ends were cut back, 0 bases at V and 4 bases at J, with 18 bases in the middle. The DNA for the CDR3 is TGTGCCAGCAGTTTATCAATTACGGCGAATCCTCTCACCGGGGAGCTGTTTTTT. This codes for CASSLSITANPLTGELFF.

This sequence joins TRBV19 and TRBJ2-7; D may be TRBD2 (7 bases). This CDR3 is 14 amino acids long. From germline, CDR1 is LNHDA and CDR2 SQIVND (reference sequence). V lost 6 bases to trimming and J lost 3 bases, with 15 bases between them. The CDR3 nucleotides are TGTGCCAGTAGCCTCGGGGGGCCATACTACGAGCAGTACTTC. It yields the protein CASSLGGPYYEQYF.

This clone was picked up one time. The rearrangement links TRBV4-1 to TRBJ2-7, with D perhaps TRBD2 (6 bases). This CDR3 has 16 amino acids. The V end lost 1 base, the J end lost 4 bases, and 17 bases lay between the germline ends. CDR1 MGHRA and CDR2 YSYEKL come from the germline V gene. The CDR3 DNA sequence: TGCGCCAGCAGCCAAGCGATCGGGAGAGTGATTTACGAGCAGTACTTC. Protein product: CASSQAIGRVIYEQYF.

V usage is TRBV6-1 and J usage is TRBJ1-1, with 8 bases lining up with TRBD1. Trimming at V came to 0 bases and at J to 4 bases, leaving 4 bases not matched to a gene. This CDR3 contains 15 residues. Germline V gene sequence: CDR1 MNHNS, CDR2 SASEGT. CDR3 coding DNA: TGTGCCAGCAGTGAAGCCTACAGGGGGAGCACTGAAGCTTTCTTT. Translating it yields CASSEAYRGSTEAFF.

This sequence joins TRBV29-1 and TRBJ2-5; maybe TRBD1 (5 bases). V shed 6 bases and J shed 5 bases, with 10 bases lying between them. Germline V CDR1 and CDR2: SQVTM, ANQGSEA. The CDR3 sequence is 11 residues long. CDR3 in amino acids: CSVWGGETQYF. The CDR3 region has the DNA TGCAGCGTATGGGGCGGCGAGACCCAGTACTTC.